Below, 14 T cell receptor beta chains from the same sample are listed, as sequenced in a study of cytomegalovirus exposure and HLA in healthy donors. The study ran its PCR with 60 Vbeta and 13 Jbeta primers. Assay: immunoSEQ multiplex PCR; the TCRdb copy retains only in-frame clones and omits some. The table lists about 130,000 clones, over 70% of them singletons. Sequencing was performed on PBMCs. Receptors were obtained from a man in his thirties or forties in good health and CMV-seronegative.

The chain couples TRBV27 to TRBJ2-5; D is unresolved. The tail of the sequence fits TRBJ2-7 better, so the J call may be wrong. Germline V gives CDR1 MNHEY, CDR2 SMNVEV (reference sequence). The length of the CDR3 is 12 residues. The CDR3 DNA reads TGTGCCAGTCGCCTACATGACTACGAGCAGTACTTC. Translated: CASRLHDYEQYF.

A remark on this clone: This specimen includes other DNA sequences encoding the same CDR3. The rearrangement links TRBV20-1 to TRBJ2-3; D remains ambiguous. V was trimmed by 6 bases and J by 5 bases, leaving 6 bases between them. The germline CDR1 and CDR2 sequences are DFQATT and SNEGSKA (reference sequence). This CDR3 has 10 residues. CDR3 nucleotides: TGCAGTGCGCAGAAAGATACGCAGTATTTT. It codes for CSAQKDTQYF.

The chain carries TRBV27 and TRBJ2-6; maybe TRBD1 (5 bases). V lost 5 bases, J lost 4 bases, and 15 bases lay in between. Germline values: CDR1 MNHEY, CDR2 SMNVEV (reference sequence). The CDR3 is 16 amino acids. The CDR3 loop reads CASSDGHLEGANVLTF. The CDR3 nucleotides are TGTGCCAGCAGTGACGGACACCTGGAAGGGGCCAACGTCCTGACTTTC.

V and J are TRBV7-2 and TRBJ1-4; TRBD1 is a possible D gene (6 bases). This CDR3 contains 13 residues. V was cut by 6 bases and J by 8 bases, with 13 bases left in between. CDR1 and CDR2 (germline): SGHTA, FQGNSA. The CDR3 DNA reads as TGTGCCAGCAGTAATGGGGGCCGGGAAAAACTGTTTTTT. Translating gives CASSNGGREKLFF.

J is TRBJ2-5 and V is TRBV6-5; perhaps TRBD1 as D (5 bases). This CDR3 spans 14 amino acids. V was shortened by 0 bases and J by 3 bases, with 8 bases between the two germline ends. Germline CDR1 MNHEY, CDR2 SVGAGI. CDR3 nucleotide sequence: TGTGCCAGCAGTTACTCGGGCAGGGAAGAGACCCAGTACTTC. It translates to CASSYSGREETQYF.

The rearrangement joins TRBV30 to TRBJ1-2, with D possibly being TRBD1 (6 bases). CDR1 and CDR2 (germline): GTSNPN, SVGIG (reference sequence). Trimming pared 0 bases from V and 4 bases from J, leaving 9 bases between. There are 13 residues in the CDR3. DNA for the CDR3: TGTGCCTGGAGTGTAGGCAGGGGCTATGGCTACACCTTC. Protein sequence: CAWSVGRGYGYTF.

About this clone: This CDR3 is also generated by other DNA sequences in the sample. The J gene is TRBJ2-7, the V gene TRBV14; D might be TRBD2 (7 bases). Germline V gene sequence: CDR1 SGHDN, CDR2 FVKESK. There are 15 residues in the CDR3. V was shortened by 3 bases and J by 1 base, with 13 bases between the two germline ends. CDR3 in DNA: TGTGCCAGCAGCCAGAGAGCGGGGACATCCTACGAGCAGTACTTC. This translates into CASSQRAGTSYEQYF.

J is TRBJ2-3 and V is TRBV4-1; TRBD1 is a possible D gene (6 bases). Deletions cut 4 bases from V and 4 bases from J, with 9 bases between. The CDR3 covers 13 residues. Germline values: CDR1 MGHRA, CDR2 YSYEKL. As DNA, the CDR3 is TGCGCCAGCAGCCCACAGGGTGCAGATACGCAGTATTTT. Translated: CASSPQGADTQYF.

The J gene is TRBJ2-5, the V gene TRBV6-5, with D perhaps matching TRBD1 (6 bases). The J call could be wrong; TRBJ2-7 is a better fit for the DNA end. Germline V gives CDR1 MNHEY, CDR2 SVGAGI. CDR3 size: 14 residues. The CDR3 protein is CASSYERGYHEQYF. Here the CDR3 DNA reads TGTGCCAGCAGTTACGAGAGGGGGTACCACGAGCAGTACTTC.

The chain is built from TRBV11-2 and TRBJ2-5; 10 bases match TRBD1. From germline, CDR1 is SGHAT and CDR2 FQNNGV. This CDR3 region has 15 residues. V lost 5 bases and J lost 3; bases outside the gene matches: 6. CDR3 sequence reads: CASSAGQGVKETQYF. The CDR3 DNA sequence: TGTGCCAGCAGCGCCGGACAGGGGGTTAAAGAGACCCAGTACTTC.

This chain connects TRBV10-1 to TRBJ2-5, with 11 bases aligning to TRBD2. The CDR3 length is 16 residues. V shed 2 bases, J shed 2 bases, and the junction held 4 bases outside the gene matches. Per the germline V gene, CDR1 is WNHNN and CDR2 is SYGVQD (reference sequence). Here the CDR3 DNA reads TGCGCCAGCAGTGAGAGCCTAGCGGGAGGACAAGAGACCCAGTACTTC. This translates into CASSESLAGGQETQYF.

The V and J genes are TRBV9 and TRBJ1-1; TRBD1 is a possible D gene (5 bases). Germline values: CDR1 SGDLS, CDR2 YYNGEE. Trimming took 3 bases from V and 11 from J, leaving 14 bases between them. This CDR3 has 12 residues. CDR3 DNA: TGTGCCAGCAGCGCCGCCACAGGTGGTGCTTTCTTT. Protein sequence: CASSAATGGAFF.

This clone was seen a single time. The chain joins TRBV5-1 to TRBJ2-5, with 9 bases matching TRBD1. The CDR3 is 14 amino acids. The germline CDR1 and CDR2 sequences are SGHRS and YFSETQ. Trimming at V came to 2 bases and at J to 5 bases, leaving 4 bases not matched to a gene. CDR3 amino acids: CASSLRQGGETQYF. The CDR3 coding sequence is TGCGCCAGCAGCTTAAGACAGGGGGGGGAGACCCAGTACTTC.

The chain has TRBV5-1 and TRBJ2-1; 9 bases line up with TRBD2. The germline V gene has CDR1 SGHRS and CDR2 YFSETQ. The V segment lost 0 bases and the J segment 4 bases; nucleotides outside the gene matches: 11. The CDR3 totals 18 residues. CDR3 DNA sequence: TGCGCCAGCAGCTTGGGGGCCTATTCTAGCGGGAATTACAATGAGCAGTTCTTC. Protein: CASSLGAYSSGNYNEQFF.